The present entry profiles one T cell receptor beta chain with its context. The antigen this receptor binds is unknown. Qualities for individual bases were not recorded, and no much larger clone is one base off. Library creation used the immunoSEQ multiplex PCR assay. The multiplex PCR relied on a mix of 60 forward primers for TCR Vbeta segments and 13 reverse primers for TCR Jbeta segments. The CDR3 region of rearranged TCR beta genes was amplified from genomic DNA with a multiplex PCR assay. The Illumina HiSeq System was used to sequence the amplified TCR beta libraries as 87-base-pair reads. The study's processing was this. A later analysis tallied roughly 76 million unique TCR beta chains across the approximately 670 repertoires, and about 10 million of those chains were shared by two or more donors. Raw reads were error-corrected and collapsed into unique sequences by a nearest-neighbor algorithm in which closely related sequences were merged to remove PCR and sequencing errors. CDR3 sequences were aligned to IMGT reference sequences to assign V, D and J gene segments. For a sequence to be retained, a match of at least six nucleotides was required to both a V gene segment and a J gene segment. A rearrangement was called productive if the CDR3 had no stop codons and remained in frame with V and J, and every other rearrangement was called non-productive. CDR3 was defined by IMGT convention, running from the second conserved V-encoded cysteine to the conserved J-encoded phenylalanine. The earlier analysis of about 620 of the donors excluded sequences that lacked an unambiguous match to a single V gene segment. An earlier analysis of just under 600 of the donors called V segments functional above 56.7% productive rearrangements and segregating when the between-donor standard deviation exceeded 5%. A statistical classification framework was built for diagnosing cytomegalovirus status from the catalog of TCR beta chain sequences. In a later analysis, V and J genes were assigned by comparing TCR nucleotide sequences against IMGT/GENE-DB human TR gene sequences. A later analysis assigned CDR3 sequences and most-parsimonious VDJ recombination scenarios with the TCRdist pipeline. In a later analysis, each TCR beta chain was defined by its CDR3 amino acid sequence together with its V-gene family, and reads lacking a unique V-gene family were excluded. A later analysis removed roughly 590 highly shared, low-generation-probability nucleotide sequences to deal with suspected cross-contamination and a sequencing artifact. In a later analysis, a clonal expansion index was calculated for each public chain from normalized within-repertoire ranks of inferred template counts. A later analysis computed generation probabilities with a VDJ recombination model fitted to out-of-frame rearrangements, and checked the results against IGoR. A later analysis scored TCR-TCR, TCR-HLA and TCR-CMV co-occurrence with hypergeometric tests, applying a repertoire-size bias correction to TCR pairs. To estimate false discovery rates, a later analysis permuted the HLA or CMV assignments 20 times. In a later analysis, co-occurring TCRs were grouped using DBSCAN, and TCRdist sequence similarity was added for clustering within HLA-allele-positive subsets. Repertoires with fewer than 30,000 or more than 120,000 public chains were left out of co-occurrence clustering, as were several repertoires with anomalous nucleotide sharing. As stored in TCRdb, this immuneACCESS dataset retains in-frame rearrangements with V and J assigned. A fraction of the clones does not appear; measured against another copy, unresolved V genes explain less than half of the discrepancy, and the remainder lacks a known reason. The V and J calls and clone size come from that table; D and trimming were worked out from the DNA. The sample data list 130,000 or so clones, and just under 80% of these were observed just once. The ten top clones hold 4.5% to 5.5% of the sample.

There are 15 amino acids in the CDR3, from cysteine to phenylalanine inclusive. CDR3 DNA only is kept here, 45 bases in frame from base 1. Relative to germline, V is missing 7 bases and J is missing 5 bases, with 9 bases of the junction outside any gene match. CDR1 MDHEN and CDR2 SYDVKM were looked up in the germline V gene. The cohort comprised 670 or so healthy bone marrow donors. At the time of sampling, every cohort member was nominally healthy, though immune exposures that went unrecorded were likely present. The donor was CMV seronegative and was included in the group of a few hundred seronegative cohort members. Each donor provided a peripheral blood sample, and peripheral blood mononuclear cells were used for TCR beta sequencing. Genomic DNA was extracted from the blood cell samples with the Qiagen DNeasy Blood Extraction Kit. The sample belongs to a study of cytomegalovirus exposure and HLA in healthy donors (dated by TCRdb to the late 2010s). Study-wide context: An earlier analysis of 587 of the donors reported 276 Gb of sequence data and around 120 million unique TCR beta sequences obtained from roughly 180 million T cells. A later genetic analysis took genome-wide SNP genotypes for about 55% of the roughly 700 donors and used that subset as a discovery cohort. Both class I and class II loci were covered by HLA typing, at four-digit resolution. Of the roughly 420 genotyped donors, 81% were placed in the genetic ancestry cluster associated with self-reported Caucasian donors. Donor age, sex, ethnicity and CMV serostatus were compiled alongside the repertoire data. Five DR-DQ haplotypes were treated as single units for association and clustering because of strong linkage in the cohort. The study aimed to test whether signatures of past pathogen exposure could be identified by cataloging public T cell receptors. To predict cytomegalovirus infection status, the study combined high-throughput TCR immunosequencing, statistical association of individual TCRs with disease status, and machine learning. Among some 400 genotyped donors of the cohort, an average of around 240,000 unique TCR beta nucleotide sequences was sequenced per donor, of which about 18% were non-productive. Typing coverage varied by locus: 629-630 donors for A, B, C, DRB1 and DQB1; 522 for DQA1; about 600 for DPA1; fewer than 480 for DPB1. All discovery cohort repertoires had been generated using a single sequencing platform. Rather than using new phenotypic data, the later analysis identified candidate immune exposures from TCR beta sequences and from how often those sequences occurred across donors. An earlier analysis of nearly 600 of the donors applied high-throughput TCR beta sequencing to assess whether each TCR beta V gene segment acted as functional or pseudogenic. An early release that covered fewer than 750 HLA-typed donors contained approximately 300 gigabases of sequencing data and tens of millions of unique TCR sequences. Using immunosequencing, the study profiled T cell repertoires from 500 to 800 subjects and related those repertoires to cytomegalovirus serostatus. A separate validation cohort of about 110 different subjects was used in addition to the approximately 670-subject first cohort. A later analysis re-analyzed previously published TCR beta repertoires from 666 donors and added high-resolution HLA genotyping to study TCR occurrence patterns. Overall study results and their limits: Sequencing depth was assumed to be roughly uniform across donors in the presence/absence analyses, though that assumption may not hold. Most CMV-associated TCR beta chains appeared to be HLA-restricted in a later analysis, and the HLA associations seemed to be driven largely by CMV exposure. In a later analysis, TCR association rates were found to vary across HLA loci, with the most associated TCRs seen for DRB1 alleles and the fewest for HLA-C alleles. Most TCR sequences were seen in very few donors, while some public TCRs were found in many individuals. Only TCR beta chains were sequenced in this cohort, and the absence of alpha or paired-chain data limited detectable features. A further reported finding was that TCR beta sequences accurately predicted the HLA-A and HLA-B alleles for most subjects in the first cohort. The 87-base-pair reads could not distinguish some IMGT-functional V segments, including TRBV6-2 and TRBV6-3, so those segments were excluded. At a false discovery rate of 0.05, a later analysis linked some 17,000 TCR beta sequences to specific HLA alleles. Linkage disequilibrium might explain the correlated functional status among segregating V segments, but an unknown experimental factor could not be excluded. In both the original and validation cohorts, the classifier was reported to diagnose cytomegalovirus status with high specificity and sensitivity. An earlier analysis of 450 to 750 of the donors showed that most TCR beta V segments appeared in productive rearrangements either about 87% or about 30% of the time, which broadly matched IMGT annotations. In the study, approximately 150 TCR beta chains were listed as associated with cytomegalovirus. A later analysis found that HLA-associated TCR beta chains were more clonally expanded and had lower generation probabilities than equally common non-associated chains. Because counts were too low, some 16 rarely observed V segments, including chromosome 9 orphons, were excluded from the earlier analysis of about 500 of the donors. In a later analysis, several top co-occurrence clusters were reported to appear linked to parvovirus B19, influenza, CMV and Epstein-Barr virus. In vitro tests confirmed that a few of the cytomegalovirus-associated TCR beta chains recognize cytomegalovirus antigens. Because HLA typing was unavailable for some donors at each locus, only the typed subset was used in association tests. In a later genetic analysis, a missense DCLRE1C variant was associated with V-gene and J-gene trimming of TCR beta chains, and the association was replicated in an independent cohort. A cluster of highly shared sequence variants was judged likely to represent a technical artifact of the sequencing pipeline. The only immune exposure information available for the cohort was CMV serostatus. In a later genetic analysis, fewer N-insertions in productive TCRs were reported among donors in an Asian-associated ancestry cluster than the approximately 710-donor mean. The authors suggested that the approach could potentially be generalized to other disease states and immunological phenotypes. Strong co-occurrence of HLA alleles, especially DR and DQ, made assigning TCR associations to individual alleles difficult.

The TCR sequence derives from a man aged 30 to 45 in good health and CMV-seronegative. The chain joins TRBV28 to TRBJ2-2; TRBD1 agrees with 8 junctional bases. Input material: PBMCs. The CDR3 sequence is CASIPRGRRTGELFF. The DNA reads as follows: TGTGCCAGCATCCCCAGGGGGCGCAGGACCGGGGAGCTGTTTTTT.